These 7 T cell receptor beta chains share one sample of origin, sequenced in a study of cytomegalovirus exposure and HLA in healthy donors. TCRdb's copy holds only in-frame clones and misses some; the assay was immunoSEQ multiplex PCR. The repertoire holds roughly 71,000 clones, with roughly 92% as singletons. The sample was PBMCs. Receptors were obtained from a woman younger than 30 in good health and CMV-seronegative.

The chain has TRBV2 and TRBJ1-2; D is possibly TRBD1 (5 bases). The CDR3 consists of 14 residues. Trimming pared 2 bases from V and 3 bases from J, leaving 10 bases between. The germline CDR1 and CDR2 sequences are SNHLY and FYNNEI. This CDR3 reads CASSERGPHYGYTF. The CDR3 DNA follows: TGTGCCAGCAGTGAAAGGGGCCCCCACTATGGCTACACCTTC.

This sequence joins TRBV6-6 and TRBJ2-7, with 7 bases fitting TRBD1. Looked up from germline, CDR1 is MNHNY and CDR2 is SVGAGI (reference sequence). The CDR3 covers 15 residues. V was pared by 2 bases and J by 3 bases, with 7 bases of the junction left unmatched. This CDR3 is CASSYATGKNYEQYF. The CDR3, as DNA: TGTGCCAGCAGTTACGCGACAGGGAAGAACTACGAGCAGTACTTC.

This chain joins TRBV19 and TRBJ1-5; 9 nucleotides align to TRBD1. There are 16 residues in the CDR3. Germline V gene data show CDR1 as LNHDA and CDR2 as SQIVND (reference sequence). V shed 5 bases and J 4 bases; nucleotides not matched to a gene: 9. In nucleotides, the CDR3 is TGTGCCAGTAGTTCACCGGGACAGGGCTGGAATCAGCCCCAGCATTTT. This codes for CASSSPGQGWNQPQHF.

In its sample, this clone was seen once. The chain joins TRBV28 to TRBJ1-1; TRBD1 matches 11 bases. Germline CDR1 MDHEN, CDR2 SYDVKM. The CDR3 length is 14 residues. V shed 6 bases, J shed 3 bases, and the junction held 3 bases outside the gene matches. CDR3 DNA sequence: TGTGCCAGCAGCCCGGACAGGGGGCACACTGAAGCTTTCTTT. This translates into CASSPDRGHTEAFF. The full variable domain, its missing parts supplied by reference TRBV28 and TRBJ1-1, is DVKVTQSSRYLVKRTGEKVFLECVQDMDHENMFWYRQDPGLGLRLIYFSYDVKMKEKGDIPEGYSVSREKKERFSLILESASTNQTSMYLCASSPDRGHTEAFFGQGTRLTVV.

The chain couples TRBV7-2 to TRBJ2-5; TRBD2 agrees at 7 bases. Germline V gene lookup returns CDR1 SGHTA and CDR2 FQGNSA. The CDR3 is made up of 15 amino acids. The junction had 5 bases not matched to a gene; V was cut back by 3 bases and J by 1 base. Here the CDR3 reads CASSLVGGIQETQYF. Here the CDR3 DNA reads TGTGCCAGCAGCTTGGTGGGGGGGATCCAAGAGACCCAGTACTTC.

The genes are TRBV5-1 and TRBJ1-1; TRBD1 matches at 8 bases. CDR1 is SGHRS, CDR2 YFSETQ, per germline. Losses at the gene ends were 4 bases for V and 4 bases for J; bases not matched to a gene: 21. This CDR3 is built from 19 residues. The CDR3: CASSTGQGFAGAIGTEAFF. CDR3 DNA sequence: TGCGCCAGCAGCACAGGACAGGGTTTTGCGGGGGCGATTGGCACTGAAGCTTTCTTT.

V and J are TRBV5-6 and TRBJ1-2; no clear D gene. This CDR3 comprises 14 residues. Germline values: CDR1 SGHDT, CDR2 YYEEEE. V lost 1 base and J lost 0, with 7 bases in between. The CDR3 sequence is CASSLYPANYGYTF. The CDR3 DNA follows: TGTGCCAGCAGCTTGTATCCAGCTAACTATGGCTACACCTTC.